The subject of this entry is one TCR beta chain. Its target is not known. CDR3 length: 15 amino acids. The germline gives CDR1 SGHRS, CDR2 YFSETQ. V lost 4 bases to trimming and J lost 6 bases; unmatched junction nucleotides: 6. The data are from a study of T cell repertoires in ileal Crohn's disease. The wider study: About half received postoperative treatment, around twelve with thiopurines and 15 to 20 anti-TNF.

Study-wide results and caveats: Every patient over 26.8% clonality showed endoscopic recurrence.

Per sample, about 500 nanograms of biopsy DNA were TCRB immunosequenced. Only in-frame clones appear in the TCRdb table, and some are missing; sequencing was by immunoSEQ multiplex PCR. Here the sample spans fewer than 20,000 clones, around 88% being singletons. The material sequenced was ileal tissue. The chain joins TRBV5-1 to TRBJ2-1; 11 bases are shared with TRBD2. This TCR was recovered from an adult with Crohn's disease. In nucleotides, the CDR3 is TGCGCCAGCAGCCTTACTAGCGGGAGCTCCAATGAGCAGTTCTTC. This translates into CASSLTSGSSNEQFF.